The T cell receptor (beta chain) under discussion was sequenced for a study of Ad26.COV2.S vaccination and SARS-CoV-2 variants. Assay: immunoSEQ multiplex PCR; the TCRdb copy retains only in-frame clones and omits some. The table lists about 450,000 clones, 89% of them singletons, with approximately 2.5% in the top ten. Treatment here: roughly 20 received Ad26.COV2.S at low or high dose, single or two shots; about 5 received placebo; per-sample allocation not given. Sampling was done on day 63 after the first vaccine or placebo injection. Spike of the Wuhan-strain SARS-CoV-2 was expressed by an Ad26 vector, which formed the vaccine. Per the germline V gene, CDR1 is SEHNR and CDR2 is FQNEAQ (reference sequence). This CDR3 has 14 residues. V dropped 6 bases and J dropped 3; count of bases not matched to a gene: 4. This clone has just one count. Its antigen is undetermined. Notes on the study in general: Researchers cautioned that TCR breadth and depth analyses may have underestimated total T cell responses.

The sequence derives from a person aged 18-65 years who received the Ad26.COV2.S COVID-19 vaccine or a placebo. Material: peripheral blood, obtained in a trial of Ad26.COV2.S vaccine versus placebo. This chain connects TRBV7-9 to TRBJ2-3; 9 bases are shared with TRBD2. CDR3 DNA: TGTGCCAGCAGACCAAGCGGGAGGACAGATACGCAGTATTTT. It encodes CASRPSGRTDTQYF. Full variable domain (rest looked up from reference TRBV7-9 and TRBJ2-3): DTGVSQNPRHKITKRGQNVTFRCDPISEHNRLYWYRQTLGQGPEFLTYFQNEAQLEKSRLLSDRFSAERPKGSFSTLEIQRTEQGDSAMYLCASRPSGRTDTQYFGPGTRLTVL.